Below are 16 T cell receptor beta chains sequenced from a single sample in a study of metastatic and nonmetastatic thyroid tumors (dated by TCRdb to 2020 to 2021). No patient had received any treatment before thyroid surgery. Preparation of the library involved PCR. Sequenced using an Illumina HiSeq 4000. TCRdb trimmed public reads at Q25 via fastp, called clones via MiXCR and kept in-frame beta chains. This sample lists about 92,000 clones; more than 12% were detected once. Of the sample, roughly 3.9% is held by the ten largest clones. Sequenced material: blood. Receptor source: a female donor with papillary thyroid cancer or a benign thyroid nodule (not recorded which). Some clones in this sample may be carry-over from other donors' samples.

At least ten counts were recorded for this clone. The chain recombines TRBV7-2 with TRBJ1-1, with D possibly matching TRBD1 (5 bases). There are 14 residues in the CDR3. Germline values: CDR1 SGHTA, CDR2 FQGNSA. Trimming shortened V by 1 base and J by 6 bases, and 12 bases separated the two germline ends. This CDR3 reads CASSLEVGGAEAFF. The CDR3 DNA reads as TGTGCCAGCAGCTTAGAGGTTGGGGGGGCTGAAGCTTTCTTT.

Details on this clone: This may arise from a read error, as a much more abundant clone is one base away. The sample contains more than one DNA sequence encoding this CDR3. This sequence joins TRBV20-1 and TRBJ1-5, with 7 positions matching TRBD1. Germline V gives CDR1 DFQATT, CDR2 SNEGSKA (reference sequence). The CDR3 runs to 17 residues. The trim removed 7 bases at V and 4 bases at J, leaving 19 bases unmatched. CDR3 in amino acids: CSGDLTGMRASNQPQHF. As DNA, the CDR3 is TGCAGTGGGGACCTGACAGGGATGCGGGCTTCGAATCAGCCCCAGCATTTT.

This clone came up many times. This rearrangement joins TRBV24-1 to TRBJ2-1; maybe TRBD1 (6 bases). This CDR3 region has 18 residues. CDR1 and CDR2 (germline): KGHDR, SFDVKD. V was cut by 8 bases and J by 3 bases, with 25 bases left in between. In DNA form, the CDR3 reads TGTGCCACCAACTCATCCCCACACAGAGGGGGTGGCTACAATGAGCAGTTCTTC. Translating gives CATNSSPHRGGGYNEQFF.

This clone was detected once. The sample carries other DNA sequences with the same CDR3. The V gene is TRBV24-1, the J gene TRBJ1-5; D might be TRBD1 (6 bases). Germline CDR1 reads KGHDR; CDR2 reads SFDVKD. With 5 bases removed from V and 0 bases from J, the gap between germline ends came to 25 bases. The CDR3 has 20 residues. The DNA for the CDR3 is TGTGCCACCAGTGGCCGAGGACAGCTAATAGGAGGGGTTAGCAATCAGCCCCAGCATTTT. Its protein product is CATSGRGQLIGGVSNQPQHF.

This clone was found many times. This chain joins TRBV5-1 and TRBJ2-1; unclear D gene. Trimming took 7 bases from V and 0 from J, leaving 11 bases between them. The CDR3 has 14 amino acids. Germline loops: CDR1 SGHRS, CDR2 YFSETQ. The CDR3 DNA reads TGCGCCAGCCGGCCAGCAGTCTCCTACAATGAGCAGTTCTTC. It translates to CASRPAVSYNEQFF.

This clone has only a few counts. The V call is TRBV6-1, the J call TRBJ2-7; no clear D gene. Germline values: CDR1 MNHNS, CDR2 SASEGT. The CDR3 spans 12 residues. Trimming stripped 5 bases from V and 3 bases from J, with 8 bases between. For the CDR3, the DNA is TGTGCCAGCAGTCCTCGGAGCTACGAGCAGTACTTC. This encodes CASSPRSYEQYF.

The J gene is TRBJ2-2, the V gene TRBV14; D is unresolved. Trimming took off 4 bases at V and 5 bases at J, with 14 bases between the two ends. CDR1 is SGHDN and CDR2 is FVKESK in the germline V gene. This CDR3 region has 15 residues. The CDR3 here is CASSRVSWVTGELFF. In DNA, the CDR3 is TGTGCCAGCAGCCGAGTTAGCTGGGTGACCGGGGAGCTGTTTTTT.

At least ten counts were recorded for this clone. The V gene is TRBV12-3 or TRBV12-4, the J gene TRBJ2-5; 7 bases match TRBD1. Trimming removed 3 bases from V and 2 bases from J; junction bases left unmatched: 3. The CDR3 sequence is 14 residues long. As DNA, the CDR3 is TGTGCCAGCAGTTTTGGGACAGTGCAAGAGACCCAGTACTTC. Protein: CASSFGTVQETQYF.

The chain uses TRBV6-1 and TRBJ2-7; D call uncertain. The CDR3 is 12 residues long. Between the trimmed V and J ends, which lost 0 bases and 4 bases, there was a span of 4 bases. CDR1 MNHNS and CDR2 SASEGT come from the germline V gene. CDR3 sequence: CASSEAGYEQYF. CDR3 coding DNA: TGTGCCAGCAGTGAAGCGGGGTACGAGCAGTACTTC.

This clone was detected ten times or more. CDR3 coding DNA: TGTGCCTGGAGTGTTCCACAGAACACCGGGGAGCTGTTTTTT. It yields the protein CAWSVPQNTGELFF. The V and J genes are TRBV30 and TRBJ2-2, with D hard to call. This CDR3 spans 14 amino acids. The germline V and J ends were trimmed by 0 bases and 1 base, with 6 bases remaining between them. CDR1 is GTSNPN, CDR2 SVGIG, per germline (reference sequence).

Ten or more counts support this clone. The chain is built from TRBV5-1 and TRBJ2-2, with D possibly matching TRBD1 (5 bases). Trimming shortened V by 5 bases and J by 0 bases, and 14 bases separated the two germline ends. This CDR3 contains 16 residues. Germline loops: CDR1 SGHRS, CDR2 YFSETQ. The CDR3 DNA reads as TGCGCCAGCAGGGTGACAGCCACCGCGAACACCGGGGAGCTGTTTTTT. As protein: CASRVTATANTGELFF.

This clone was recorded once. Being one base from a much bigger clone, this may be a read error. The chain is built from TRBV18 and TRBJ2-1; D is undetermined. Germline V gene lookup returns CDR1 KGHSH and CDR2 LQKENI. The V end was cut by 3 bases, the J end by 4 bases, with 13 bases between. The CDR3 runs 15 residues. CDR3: CASSPALLLYNEQFF. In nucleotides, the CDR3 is TGTGCCAGCTCACCCGCCTTGCTTTTATACAATGAGCAGTTCTTC.

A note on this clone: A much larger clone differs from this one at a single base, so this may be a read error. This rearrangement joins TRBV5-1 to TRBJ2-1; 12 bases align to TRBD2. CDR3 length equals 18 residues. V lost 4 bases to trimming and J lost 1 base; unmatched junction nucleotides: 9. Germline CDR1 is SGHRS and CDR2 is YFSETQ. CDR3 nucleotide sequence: TGCGCCAGCAGCGTAGCTAGCGGGGGGGAGGTGTCCTACAATGAGCAGTTCTTC. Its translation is CASSVASGGEVSYNEQFF.

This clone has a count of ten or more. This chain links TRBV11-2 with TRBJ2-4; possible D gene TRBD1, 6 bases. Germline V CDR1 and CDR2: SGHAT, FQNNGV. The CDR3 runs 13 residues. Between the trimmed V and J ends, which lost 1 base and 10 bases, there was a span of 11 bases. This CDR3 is CASSLGQAYIQYF. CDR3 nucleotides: TGTGCCAGCAGCTTAGGACAGGCCTATATTCAGTACTTC.

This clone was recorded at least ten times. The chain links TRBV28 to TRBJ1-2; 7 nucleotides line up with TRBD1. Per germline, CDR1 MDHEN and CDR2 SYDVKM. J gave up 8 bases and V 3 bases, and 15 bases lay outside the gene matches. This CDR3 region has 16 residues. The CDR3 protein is CASSLGDRVGIGGYTF. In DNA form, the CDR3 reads TGTGCCAGCAGTTTGGGTGACAGGGTGGGGATCGGAGGCTACACCTTC.

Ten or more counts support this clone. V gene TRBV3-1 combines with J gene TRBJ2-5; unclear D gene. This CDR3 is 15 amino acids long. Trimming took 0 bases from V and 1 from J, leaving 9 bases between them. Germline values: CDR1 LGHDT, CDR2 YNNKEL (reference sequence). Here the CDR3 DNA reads TGTGCCAGCAGCCAAGATTCCCGCAGCCAAGAGACCCAGTACTTC. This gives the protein CASSQDSRSQETQYF.